The T cell receptor beta chain described here comes from a study of blood T cell repertoires in COVID-19. On the study more broadly: Sources were T cells, B-cell-depleted T cells, or PBMCs; the material itself was cDNA or gDNA.

The CDR3 is 17 residues long. Losses at the gene ends were 2 bases for V and 2 bases for J; bases not matched to a gene: 6. Germline CDR1 is SGHTA and CDR2 is FQGNSA. TCRdb keeps only in-frame clones here, not all; method: immunoSEQ multiplex PCR. Of about 150,000 clones in the sample, more than 75% were seen once. The specimen was peripheral blood. This TCR was sampled from a human donor in a cohort sampled during active COVID-19. The chain couples TRBV7-2 to TRBJ2-6; 7 positions agree with TRBD2. The CDR3 loop reads CASSLLASGAGANVLTF. The CDR3 nucleotides are TGTGCCAGCAGCTTATTGGCTAGCGGAGCTGGGGCCAACGTCCTGACTTTC.